In its sample, the clone carrying this TCR beta chain was seen many times. Its specificity is unknown. This CDR3 is built from 13 residues. Germline V gives CDR1 SNHLY, CDR2 FYNNEI. V was pared by 6 bases and J by 2 bases, with 3 bases of the junction left unmatched. This entry comes from a study of blood T cells in healthy people across ages. General study results and limits: Shifts in expanded clonotypes may have been confounded by donor CMV status, which was unknown.

Peripheral blood, around 10 milliliters per donor, was collected. With a J-beta primer mix and a sample-barcoded 5' primer, a second PCR ran about 7 to 12 cycles. TCRdb reprocessed the 5' RACE reads with MiXCR, giving one entry per CDR3 protein. The sample consists of 850,000 or so distinct CDR3 sequences, around 28% of them appearing once. Sequenced input: blood. The TCR sequence derives from a woman older than 75 in good health. The V and J genes are TRBV2 and TRBJ1-1; 7 bases fit TRBD1. This CDR3 reads CASRYRGNTEAFF. Here the CDR3 DNA reads TGTGCCAGCAGATACAGGGGTAACACTGAAGCTTTCTTT.